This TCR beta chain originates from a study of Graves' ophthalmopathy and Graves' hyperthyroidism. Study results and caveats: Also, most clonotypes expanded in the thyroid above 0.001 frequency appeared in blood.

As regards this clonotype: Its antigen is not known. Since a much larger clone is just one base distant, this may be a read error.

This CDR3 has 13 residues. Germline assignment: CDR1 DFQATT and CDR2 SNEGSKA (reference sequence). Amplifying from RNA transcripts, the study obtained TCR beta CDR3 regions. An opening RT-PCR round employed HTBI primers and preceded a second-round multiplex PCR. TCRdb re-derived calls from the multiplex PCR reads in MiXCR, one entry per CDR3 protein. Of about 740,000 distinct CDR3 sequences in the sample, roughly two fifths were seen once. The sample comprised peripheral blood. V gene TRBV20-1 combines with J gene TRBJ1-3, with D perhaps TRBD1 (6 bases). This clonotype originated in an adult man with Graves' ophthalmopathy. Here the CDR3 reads CRARAGDRNTIYF. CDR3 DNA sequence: TGCAGAGCTAGGGCAGGGGACAGAAACACCATATATTTT.